Below are 15 T cell receptor beta chains sequenced from a single sample in a study of blood T cell repertoires in COVID-19. Using immunoSEQ multiplex PCR, the repertoire was profiled, and TCRdb retains in-frame clones only, with some absent. The sample gives 130,000 or so clones, around 85% of which show up once; about 15% is in the top ten. Sequencing was carried out using peripheral blood. Receptors were obtained from a woman of 80 years or more with acute or convalescent COVID-19.

V gene TRBV7-8 combines with J gene TRBJ2-3; 7 bases match TRBD2. The CDR3 is 20 residues long. Germline CDR1 and CDR2: SGHVS and FQNEAQ. J was trimmed by 2 bases and V by 6 bases; bases with no gene match: 23. As DNA, the CDR3 is TGTGCCAGCAGGGCCGGTAGACTAGCCTATATCTATGAACACACAGATACGCAGTATTTT. Amino acids: CASRAGRLAYIYEHTDTQYF.

The V and J genes are TRBV3-1 (or the pseudogene TRBV3-2) and TRBJ1-4, with 7 nucleotides matching TRBD1. The V and J ends lost 4 bases and 4 bases, in that order; junction bases with no gene match: 3. Germline V gives CDR1 LGHDT, CDR2 YNNKEL (reference sequence). This CDR3 is built from 14 residues. Here the CDR3 reads CASSLPGGNEKLFF. CDR3 nucleotide sequence: TGTGCCAGCAGCCTCCCAGGGGGTAATGAAAAACTGTTTTTT.

V and J are TRBV6-5 and TRBJ1-1, with TRBD1 matching 7 bases. CDR1 is MNHEY and CDR2 is SVGAGI in the germline V gene. V lost 4 bases to trimming and J lost 0 bases; unmatched junction nucleotides: 5. This CDR3 is 15 amino acids long. CDR3: CASSWGQRLNTEAFF. The CDR3 nucleotides read TGTGCCAGCAGTTGGGGACAGAGATTGAACACTGAAGCTTTCTTT.

The V and J genes are TRBV7-9 and TRBJ2-1; the match to TRBD2 covers 7 bases. The trim removed 5 bases at V and 8 bases at J, leaving 15 bases unmatched. Germline loops: CDR1 SEHNR, CDR2 FQNEAQ (reference sequence). The CDR3 totals 16 residues. The CDR3 coding sequence is TGTGCCAGCAGCAAATTCGGGACTAAGGAAAAGGATGAGCAGTTCTTC. Protein sequence: CASSKFGTKEKDEQFF.

V usage is TRBV20-1 and J usage is TRBJ2-3; no clear D. From germline, CDR1 is DFQATT and CDR2 SNEGSKA (reference sequence). There are 11 residues in the CDR3. CDR3 in amino acids: CSGYATDTQYF. The DNA of the CDR3 is TGCAGCGGTTACGCCACAGATACGCAGTATTTT.

This sequence joins TRBV25-1 and TRBJ1-1; D might be TRBD1 (5 bases). Germline V gene sequence: CDR1 MGHDK, CDR2 SYGVNS. This CDR3 has 15 amino acids. The germline V and J ends were trimmed by 3 bases and 4 bases, with 15 bases remaining between them. The DNA of the CDR3 is TGTGCCAGCAGTGAGGCGGGGCGAAAGGTCACTGAAGCTTTCTTT. Translation: CASSEAGRKVTEAFF.

In its sample, this clone was seen a few times. This chain connects TRBV6-5 to TRBJ1-5, with unresolved D. The V and J ends lost 6 bases and 0 bases respectively, with 9 bases between them. This CDR3 is built from 14 residues. Germline V gives CDR1 MNHEY, CDR2 SVGAGI. CDR3 DNA sequence: TGTGCCAGCAGATCTGCGGTTAGCAATCAGCCCCAGCATTTT. It is translated as CASRSAVSNQPQHF.

Ten or more counts support this clone. The chain's CDR3 is CASSHKAGGTEAFF. Here the CDR3 DNA reads TGTGCCAGCAGCCACAAGGCCGGAGGCACTGAAGCTTTCTTT. The chain uses TRBV3-1 (or the pseudogene TRBV3-2) and TRBJ1-1; no clear D. V was shortened by 3 bases and J by 4 bases, with 12 bases between the two germline ends. In germline, CDR1 is LGHDT, CDR2 YNNKEL (reference sequence). The CDR3 extends over 14 amino acids.

This chain links TRBV5-1 with TRBJ1-1; no reliable D call. Trimming left V 5 bases short and J 0 bases short, with 8 bases between. The CDR3 runs 13 residues. Germline V gene data show CDR1 as SGHRS and CDR2 as YFSETQ. The CDR3 DNA reads TGCGCCAGCAGTTTCCTGTTGAACACTGAAGCTTTCTTT. It translates to CASSFLLNTEAFF. Full variable domain (outside the CDR3, taken from reference TRBV5-1 and TRBJ1-1): KAGVTQTPRYLIKTRGQQVTLSCSPISGHRSVSWYQQTPGQGLQFLFEYFSETQRNKGNFPGRFSGRQFSNSRSEMNVSTLELGDSALYLCASSFLLNTEAFFGQGTRLTVV.

This clone was counted between two and nine times. V usage is TRBV5-5 and J usage is TRBJ1-2; 7 bases line up with TRBD1. The V gene's germline CDR1 is SGHKS and CDR2 YYEKEE (reference sequence). The CDR3 sequence is 14 residues long. V shed 4 bases, J shed 2 bases, and the junction held 5 bases outside the gene matches. Here the CDR3 DNA reads TGTGCCAGCAGCCCCCAGGGACAGAACTATGGCTACACCTTC. Translation gives CASSPQGQNYGYTF.

The J gene is TRBJ2-7, the V gene TRBV2; 7 bases fit TRBD2. Trimming at V came to 5 bases and at J to 2 bases, leaving 15 bases not matched to a gene. CDR3 length equals 17 residues. Germline lookup yields CDR1 SNHLY and CDR2 FYNNEI. The CDR3 DNA reads as TGTGCCAGCAGTCCACATACCACGGGGGGTTCAACCTACGAGCAGTACTTC. Protein sequence: CASSPHTTGGSTYEQYF.

V usage is TRBV11-2 and J usage is TRBJ2-3; 14 bases map to TRBD2. The CDR3 runs to 15 residues. The V segment lost 6 bases and the J segment 5 bases; nucleotides outside the gene matches: 4. Germline values: CDR1 SGHAT, CDR2 FQNNGV. CDR3 sequence: CASRGLAGAGDTQYF. The CDR3 DNA sequence: TGTGCCAGCAGGGGACTAGCGGGAGCGGGAGATACGCAGTATTTT.

V gene TRBV6-2 or TRBV6-3 combines with J gene TRBJ1-5; possible D gene TRBD1, 5 bases. V shed 2 bases and J shed 13 bases, with 12 bases lying between them. CDR1 is MNHEY, CDR2 SVGEGT, per germline. The CDR3 is made up of 12 amino acids. CDR3 nucleotides: TGTGCCAGCAGTTACAGGGGCCCTGGACAGCATTTT. This gives the protein CASSYRGPGQHF.

The chain joins TRBV9 to TRBJ2-3; TRBD2 matches 9 bases. This CDR3 is 18 amino acids long. Germline V lookup: CDR1 SGDLS, CDR2 YYNGEE. J was trimmed by 2 bases and V by 0 bases; bases with no gene match: 10. This chain's CDR3 is CASSVGGGRASLTDTQYF. Written as DNA, the CDR3 is TGTGCCAGCAGCGTAGGGGGCGGGAGGGCTTCTCTCACAGATACGCAGTATTTT.

J is TRBJ1-5 and V is TRBV19, with 9 positions matching TRBD1. V was clipped by 4 bases and J by 2 bases; unmatched bases: 6. Germline values: CDR1 LNHDA, CDR2 SQIVND (reference sequence). The CDR3 spans 16 residues. The CDR3 DNA sequence: TGTGCCAGTAGTACTGCTCGGACAGGGGGCAATCAGCCCCAGCATTTT. It yields the protein CASSTARTGGNQPQHF. The variable domain in full, with the rest retrieved from reference TRBV19 and TRBJ1-5, is DGGITQSPKYLFRKEGQNVTLSCEQNLNHDAMYWYRQDPGQGLRLIYYSQIVNDFQKGDIAEGYSVSREKKESFPLTVTSAQKNPTAFYLCASSTARTGGNQPQHFGDGTRLSIL.